Listed below are T cell receptor beta chains from one sample, sequenced in a study of blood T cells in healthy people across ages. TCRdb re-derived calls from the 5' RACE reads in MiXCR, one entry per CDR3 protein. This table has about 1.5 million distinct CDR3 sequences, about 45% appearing once. The source material was blood. The receptor set was obtained from a woman aged 18-29 years in good health. CDR3s include the opening cysteine and the closing phenylalanine or tryptophan. D genes are given only for firm matches.

V: TRBV27
D: TRBD2
CDR3: CASSYSTSVSHEQYF

V: TRBV25-1
D: TRBD2
CDR3: CAGSDKGLASPLTHEQYF

V: TRBV24-1
D: NA
CDR3: CATSPGADTRYF

V: TRBV12-3/TRBV12-4
D: NA
CDR3: CASSFGLGGYTF

V: TRBV6-6
D: NA
CDR3: CASIGTDTYEQYF

V: TRBV9
D: NA
CDR3: CASNLGDRYGYTF

V: TRBV20-1
D: NA
CDR3: CSARAVLSYNSPLHF

V: TRBV10-3
D: TRBD2
CDR3: CAISESLAGVDEQYF

V: TRBV7-9
D: NA
CDR3: CASSFNEQFF

V: TRBV11-1
D: TRBD1
CDR3: CASSLRTGNEQYF

V: TRBV7-9
D: NA
CDR3: CASSPLLSGVYNEQFF

V: TRBV7-9
D: TRBD1
CDR3: CASSRDRGNEKLFF

V: TRBV12-3/TRBV12-4
D: NA
CDR3: CASSFLGAYNEQFF

V: TRBV7-3
D: NA
CDR3: CASSLALASHEQYF

V: TRBV12-3/TRBV12-4
D: NA
CDR3: CASSPRRTAYGYTF

V: TRBV29-1
D: NA
CDR3: CSVGDTTDTQYF

V: TRBV6-2/TRBV6-3
D: NA
CDR3: CASRIRGDEQYF

V: TRBV20-1
D: TRBD1
CDR3: CSAYDRVSYGYTF

V: TRBV7-3
D: NA
CDR3: CATSLSPSETQYF

V: TRBV5-1
D: TRBD1
CDR3: CASSLARDSKNIQYF

V: TRBV13
D: NA
CDR3: CASSLSGVSGFGYTF

V: TRBV20-1
D: NA
CDR3: CSALGGYEQYF

V: TRBV20-1
D: TRBD2
CDR3: CSASGTSGRAADTQYF

V: TRBV5-1
D: NA
CDR3: CASKADRIHAGYEQYF

V: TRBV7-2
D: NA
CDR3: CASSSGVGADSYEQYF

V: TRBV4-1
D: NA
CDR3: CASSQDVGLGTRGYNEQFF

V: TRBV6-5
D: NA
CDR3: CASSYSTLVVSDGYTF

V: TRBV7-3
D: TRBD1
CDR3: CASSLTRGGEAFF

V: TRBV20-1
D: NA
CDR3: CSARAWGVDTNEKLFF

V: TRBV29-1
D: NA
CDR3: CSGESYNEQFF

V: TRBV28
D: NA
CDR3: CASSLTGYNEQYF

V: TRBV5-1
D: NA
CDR3: CASSVEVGTGEAFF

V: TRBV6-1
D: TRBD2
CDR3: CASSGPGLAGTDTQYF

V: TRBV20-1
D: NA
CDR3: CSARIRALSTDTQYF

V: TRBV6-5
D: NA
CDR3: CASARDLTRETQYF

V: TRBV11-3
D: TRBD1
CDR3: CASSPFPGQGADTQYF

V: TRBV6-2/TRBV6-3
D: NA
CDR3: CASRLSGNNEQFF

V: TRBV25-1
D: TRBD2
CDR3: CASSEGTSGIFNEQFF

V: TRBV9
D: NA
CDR3: CASSVGNVNCGYTF

V: TRBV7-2
D: NA
CDR3: CASSPLGTTSTDTQYF

V: TRBV24-1
D: TRBD2
CDR3: CATQSTSGRNNEQFF

V: TRBV21-1
D: NA
CDR3: CASSMKQNTEAFF

V: TRBV6-5
D: NA
CDR3: CASSYMVSGVSYEQYF

V: TRBV20-1
D: NA
CDR3: CSARAGESGGYTF

V: TRBV12-3/TRBV12-4
D: TRBD2
CDR3: CASSPGLAGRNAFF

V: TRBV7-6
D: NA
CDR3: CASSLGALVRGETQYF